These 23 T cell receptor beta chains came from one sample sequenced in a study of technical replicates of blood from a few donors. Produced via immunoSEQ multiplex PCR; TCRdb's table is partial and in-frame only. The sample lists tens of thousands of clones, approximately 94% seen once, with around 3% in the top ten. Sequenced: PBMCs. Every receptor here comes from a human donor in good health. Some clones in this sample may be carry-over from other donors' samples.

The chain carries TRBV2 and TRBJ1-5, with TRBD1 matching over 7 bases. V lost 0 bases to trimming and J lost 5 bases; unmatched junction nucleotides: 7. The CDR3 spans 16 residues. Germline V gene sequence: CDR1 SNHLY, CDR2 FYNNEI. This CDR3 reads CASSEAGRGFDQPQHF. For the CDR3, the DNA is TGTGCCAGCAGTGAAGCGGGCAGGGGGTTTGATCAGCCCCAGCATTTT. Together with reference TRBV2 and TRBJ1-5, the CDR3 gives the full variable domain: EPEVTQTPSHQVTQMGQEVILRCVPISNHLYFYWYRQILGQKVEFLVSFYNNEISEKSEIFDDQFSVERPDGSNFTLKIRSTKLEDSAMYFCASSEAGRGFDQPQHFGDGTRLSIL.

In this sample, this clone turned up once. The V and J genes are TRBV6-5 and TRBJ2-6; D unclear. The CDR3 has 15 residues. CDR1 is MNHEY and CDR2 is SVGAGI in the germline V gene. V lost 2 bases, J lost 0 bases, and 5 bases lay in between. In nucleotides, the CDR3 is TGTGCCAGCAGTTACGTCCGCTCTGGGGCCAACGTCCTGACTTTC. Translation gives CASSYVRSGANVLTF.

This chain connects TRBV4-1 to TRBJ1-1; weak D call: TRBD1 (5 bases). The V gene's germline CDR1 is MGHRA and CDR2 YSYEKL. The CDR3 contains 14 residues. V was trimmed by 3 bases and J by 3 bases, leaving 11 bases between them. CDR3 DNA: TGCGCCAGCAGCCACCGACGGGGGTACACTGAAGCTTTCTTT. Protein: CASSHRRGYTEAFF.

J is TRBJ1-1 and V is TRBV18; 9 bases line up with TRBD1. The germline gives CDR1 KGHSH, CDR2 LQKENI. V trimming: 3 bases; J trimming: 1 base; junction bases outside the gene matches: 0. The CDR3 consists of 14 residues. Written as DNA, the CDR3 is TGTGCCAGCTCACCGGACAGGGGGAACACTGAAGCTTTCTTT. It encodes CASSPDRGNTEAFF.

This clone was recorded once. This chain connects TRBV5-5 to TRBJ1-5; 7 bases agree with TRBD1. The CDR3 has 17 amino acids. CDR1 and CDR2 from the germline V gene are SGHKS and YYEKEE (reference sequence). V was pared by 3 bases and J by 1 base, with 10 bases of the junction left unmatched. The CDR3 DNA reads as TGTGCCAGCAGCTCCAGGGGGTTCGGGGTGAGCAATCAGCCCCAGCATTTT. This codes for CASSSRGFGVSNQPQHF.

The genes are TRBV4-3 and TRBJ1-5; TRBD1 matches at 9 bases. The CDR3 spans 16 residues. V was clipped by 1 base and J by 0 bases; unmatched bases: 1. CDR1 is LGHNA and CDR2 is YSLEER in the germline V gene. The CDR3 region has the DNA TGCGCCAGCAGCCAAGGGACAGGGGATAGCAATCAGCCCCAGCATTTT. Translation gives CASSQGTGDSNQPQHF.

The table lists this clone with a count of one. This chain connects TRBV7-8 to TRBJ2-7; 7 bases match TRBD2. Germline V CDR1 and CDR2: SGHVS, FQNEAQ. V trimming: 3 bases; J trimming: 5 bases; junction bases outside the gene matches: 4. This CDR3 has 13 amino acids. The CDR3 spells CASSFPGGHEQYF. In DNA form, the CDR3 reads TGTGCCAGCAGCTTCCCGGGGGGACACGAGCAGTACTTC.

The chain combines TRBV6-1 with TRBJ1-2; 8 bases are a match to TRBD1. V was clipped by 2 bases and J by 7 bases; unmatched bases: 12. The CDR3 sequence is 16 residues long. Germline CDR1 is MNHNS and CDR2 is SASEGT. Here the CDR3 reads CASSESWTGRVGGYTF. The DNA for the CDR3 is TGTGCCAGCAGTGAATCCTGGACAGGGCGGGTGGGTGGCTACACCTTC.

The chain combines TRBV4-1 with TRBJ2-1, with 8 bases aligning to TRBD2. Trimming removed 1 base from V and 0 bases from J; junction bases left unmatched: 5. There are 17 residues in the CDR3. Germline CDR1 reads MGHRA; CDR2 reads YSYEKL. The CDR3 sequence: CASSQGLAGPSYNEQFF. Here the CDR3 DNA reads TGCGCCAGCAGCCAAGGGCTAGCGGGTCCCTCCTACAATGAGCAGTTCTTC.

A note on this clone: Other DNA sequences of this sample code for an identical CDR3. The gene calls are TRBV18 and TRBJ1-6; TRBD1 is a possible D gene (6 bases). CDR1 is KGHSH, CDR2 LQKENI, per germline. The V end was cut by 3 bases, the J end by 7 bases, with 7 bases between. This CDR3 has 13 amino acids. The CDR3 region is CASSPGQNSPLHF. CDR3 nucleotides: TGTGCCAGCTCACCTGGACAGAATTCACCCCTCCACTTT. The entire variable domain, with the rest obtained from reference TRBV18 and TRBJ1-6, is as follows: NAGVMQNPRHLVRRRGQEARLRCSPMKGHSHVYWYRQLPEEGLKFMVYLQKENIIDESGMPKERFSAEFPKEGPSILRIQQVVRGDSAAYFCASSPGQNSPLHFGNGTRLTVT.

V is TRBV5-1 and J is TRBJ1-2; 8 bases map to TRBD1. V dropped 0 bases and J dropped 6; count of bases not matched to a gene: 10. This CDR3 has 16 residues. Germline-derived CDR1 and CDR2 are SGHRS and YFSETQ. CDR3 coding DNA: TGCGCCAGCAGCTTGGCCAGGTCAGGGGGCTTTAATGGCTACACCTTC. Protein: CASSLARSGGFNGYTF. Filled out from reference TRBV5-1 and TRBJ1-2, the complete variable domain reads KAGVTQTPRYLIKTRGQQVTLSCSPISGHRSVSWYQQTPGQGLQFLFEYFSETQRNKGNFPGRFSGRQFSNSRSEMNVSTLELGDSALYLCASSLARSGGFNGYTFGSGTRLTVV.

V and J are TRBV19 and TRBJ2-5; possibly TRBD2 for D (5 bases). This CDR3 has 12 amino acids. V shed 8 bases and J shed 0 bases, with 7 bases lying between them. Germline loops: CDR1 LNHDA, CDR2 SQIVND (reference sequence). As DNA, the CDR3 is TGTGCCAGTTCGAGGGACCAAGAGACCCAGTACTTC. Protein: CASSRDQETQYF.

The J gene is TRBJ2-2, the V gene TRBV7-9; D remains ambiguous. The ends were cut back, 11 bases at V and 1 base at J, with 8 bases in the middle. CDR1 SEHNR and CDR2 FQNEAQ come from the germline V gene (reference sequence). The CDR3 consists of 12 residues. CDR3 protein: CALPGNTGELFF. The CDR3 nucleotides are TGTGCCCTGCCAGGGAACACCGGGGAGCTGTTTTTT.

The chain employs TRBV25-1 and TRBJ1-6; 10 bases agree with TRBD1. V shed 1 base and J 10 bases; nucleotides not matched to a gene: 7. The CDR3 spans 16 residues. Germline V gives CDR1 MGHDK, CDR2 SYGVNS. CDR3 residues: CASSESGTGVESPLHF. CDR3 nucleotide sequence: TGTGCCAGCAGTGAATCGGGGACAGGGGTAGAATCACCCCTCCACTTT.

This chain links TRBV19 with TRBJ1-2, with TRBD1 matching 8 bases. V shed 1 base, J shed 8 bases, and the junction held 3 bases outside the gene matches. The CDR3 runs 13 residues. Germline V gene sequence: CDR1 LNHDA, CDR2 SQIVND (reference sequence). The chain's CDR3 is CASSIGTGRGYTF. The CDR3 region has the DNA TGTGCCAGTAGTATAGGGACAGGGCGCGGCTACACCTTC.

The chain uses TRBV29-1 and TRBJ2-7, with 13 bases matching TRBD2. The CDR3 has 14 residues. Germline loops: CDR1 SQVTM, CDR2 ANQGSEA. V shed 1 base, J shed 6 bases, and the junction held 3 bases outside the gene matches. In DNA, the CDR3 is TGCAGCGTTGAAGGGACTAGCGGGGGCTCCGAGCAGTACTTC. Amino acid sequence: CSVEGTSGGSEQYF.

The V call is TRBV25-1, the J call TRBJ1-1; the match to TRBD1 covers 7 bases. J gave up 5 bases and V 1 base, and 10 bases lay outside the gene matches. This CDR3 contains 16 residues. Germline CDR1 is MGHDK and CDR2 is SYGVNS. DNA of the CDR3: TGTGCCAGCAGTGAATCAGGACTCACAGGGGCAACTGAAGCTTTCTTT. As protein: CASSESGLTGATEAFF.

The chain has TRBV7-9 and TRBJ1-1; D is ambiguous. Trimming took 3 bases from V and 0 from J, leaving 11 bases between them. The CDR3 has 15 residues. CDR1 and CDR2 (germline): SEHNR, FQNEAQ (reference sequence). In nucleotides, the CDR3 is TGTGCCAGCAGCTTCTTGGGAGGGATGAACACTGAAGCTTTCTTT. Its translation: CASSFLGGMNTEAFF.

The chain combines TRBV19 with TRBJ1-4, with 7 bases matching TRBD1. CDR3 length: 15 amino acids. V shed 4 bases and J 0 bases; nucleotides not matched to a gene: 2. Per the germline V gene, CDR1 is LNHDA and CDR2 is SQIVND (reference sequence). CDR3 sequence: CASSRDRPTNEKLFF. The CDR3 DNA sequence: TGTGCCAGTAGTAGGGACAGACCAACTAATGAAAAACTGTTTTTT.

The V call is TRBV6-1, the J call TRBJ2-5, with D possibly matching TRBD2 (6 bases). V gave up 2 bases and J gave up 4 bases, with 17 bases separating them. The CDR3 covers 16 residues. Germline loops: CDR1 MNHNS, CDR2 SASEGT. This CDR3 is CASSEYLLGLGETQYF. CDR3 nucleotides: TGTGCCAGCAGTGAATATCTCTTGGGACTGGGAGAGACCCAGTACTTC.

V is TRBV11-3 and J is TRBJ2-5, with 8 bases that match TRBD2. This CDR3 region has 13 residues. V lost 5 bases, J lost 3 bases, and 2 bases stayed unmatched. Germline-derived CDR1 and CDR2 are SGHNT and YENEEA. This CDR3 is CASSAGGKETQYF. CDR3 DNA: TGTGCCAGCAGCGCGGGGGGTAAAGAGACCCAGTACTTC.

The rearrangement uses TRBV30 and TRBJ2-1; the match to TRBD2 covers 10 bases. The CDR3 loop spans 15 amino acids. J lost 7 bases, V lost 2 bases, and 8 bases had no gene match. CDR1 is GTSNPN, CDR2 SVGIG, per germline (reference sequence). CDR3 protein: CAWSRTSGQRNEQFF. For the CDR3, the DNA is TGTGCCTGGAGTCGGACTAGCGGTCAACGGAATGAGCAGTTCTTC.

This clone is medium-sized by share. The V and J genes are TRBV28 and TRBJ2-7, with D possibly being TRBD2 (6 bases). Germline CDR1 is MDHEN and CDR2 is SYDVKM. This CDR3 region has 11 residues. The germline V and J ends were trimmed by 11 bases and 2 bases, with 10 bases remaining between them. CDR3 sequence (DNA): TGTGCCTGGGGGAGGACCTACGAGCAGTACTTC. Translating it yields CAWGRTYEQYF.